This TCR beta chain derives from a study of shared clonotypes between healthy human individuals. Study outcomes and limitations: When naive CD4 clonotypes were compared across several donors, around 5% were shared.

Original methodology: Junction-only immunoSEQ data arrived without quality scores, meaning filtering differed. Clones were sequenced by immunoSEQ multiplex PCR, and TCRdb holds only the in-frame ones, with some missing. The V and J calls and clone size are taken from that table; D and trimming were inferred from the DNA. The sample shows 1.4 million or so clones, less than 99% of them seen only once. About this clone: Its target is unknown.

The trim removed 1 base at V and 4 bases at J, leaving 5 bases unmatched. The V gene's germline CDR1 is MDHEN and CDR2 SYDVKM. This CDR3 contains 15 residues. The sequencing input was naive CD4+ T cells sorted from blood. Subset described: CD45RA+ positively selected. The sequence was collected from a man aged 25 to 45 in good health. The chain links TRBV28 to TRBJ2-5, with TRBD1 identical over 8 bases. The CDR3 nucleotides are TGTGCCAGCAGTTTATTGGACAGGGATAGAGAGACCCAGTACTTC. Its translation: CASSLLDRDRETQYF.